The T cell receptor beta chain described here comes from a study of response to subunit inactivated influenza vaccine. TCRdb analysed the RT-PCR reads with MiXCR anew, one entry per CDR3 protein. The table has about 570,000 distinct CDR3 sequences, 10% to 12% seen once. This CDR3 region has 15 residues. The germline V gene has CDR1 SGHNT and CDR2 YYREEE (reference sequence). Deletions cut 2 bases from V and 2 bases from J, with 14 bases between. The same data also contributed to another study, on T cells expressing NK-cell markers. That work adds: UMIs were included in TCR beta cDNA generated by 5'RACE template switching. Sequencing of TCR beta repertoires drew on sorted CD3+CD56+NKG2C+, CD3+CD56+NKG2C- and CD3+CD56-NKG2C+ T cells. The study sequenced eight donors, seven HCMV-seropositive and one seronegative. The CD3+CD56-NKG2C+ fraction of a handful of donors was likewise dominated by these clonotypes. HCMV specificity of expanded NKG2C+ T cell clones remained unclear.

The chain is built from TRBV5-4 and TRBJ2-7; D might be TRBD2 (6 bases). The clonotype was recovered from a middle-aged man who received an inactivated influenza vaccine. This specimen was PBMCs from blood, taken on the day of vaccination. The CDR3: CASSFRDSHAYEQYF. Written as DNA, the CDR3 is TGTGCCAGCAGCTTCCGGGACTCACATGCCTACGAGCAGTACTTC.